This entry is about one T cell receptor (beta chain). The data derive from a study of radiation and T cells in renal cell carcinoma. Time point noted: blood 2 weeks post-SBRT. Treatment here: 15 Gy SBRT to primary tumor, nephrectomy 4 weeks later. Assay used: immunoSEQ multiplex PCR; TCRdb lists only in-frame clones, some missing. The data contain about 150,000 clones, roughly 90% of them singletons. This CDR3 region has 14 residues. V lost 3 bases and J lost 10, with 16 bases in between. The germline gives CDR1 GTSNPN, CDR2 SVGIG (reference sequence). Sequencing used blood, obtained from a patient whose treatment included radiotherapy and nephrectomy. The chain couples TRBV30 to TRBJ1-6; no reliable D call. This TCR was sampled from a woman between 50 and 59 years old with renal cell carcinoma. In DNA, the CDR3 is TGTGCCTGGAGCCTGACCACCCTAGGGTCACCCCTCCACTTT. Amino acid sequence: CAWSLTTLGSPLHF. The full variable domain, its missing parts supplied by reference TRBV30 and TRBJ1-6, is SQTIHQWPATLVQPVGSPLSLECTVEGTSNPNLYWYRQAAGRGLQLLFYSVGIGQISSEVPQNLSASRPQDRQFILSSKKLLLSDSGFYLCAWSLTTLGSPLHFGNGTRLTVT.